This T cell receptor beta chain is from a study of T-cell reconstitution after alpha-beta-depleted transplantation in children. Unique molecular identifiers were used to barcode this TCRbeta library. A single record per CDR3 protein comes from TCRdb applying MiXCR to the PCR reads. The profile shows hundreds of thousands of distinct CDR3 sequences, about 11% of them singletons. CDR3 size: 15 residues. Germline loops: CDR1 SGHTA, CDR2 FQGNSA. The V end was cut by 3 bases, the J end by 3 bases, with 14 bases between. The specimen was PBMCs from the stem cell graft donor, collected from the stem cell graft. The receptor's source is a human donor who donated a stem cell graft to a child with acute myeloid leukemia. The chain employs TRBV7-2 and TRBJ2-5, with D uncertain. DNA of the CDR3: TGTGCCAGCAGCTTCTCCGGCCTATCCGAAGAGACCCAGTACTTC. Residues: CASSFSGLSEETQYF.